The 20 T cell receptor beta chains below come from one sample, sequenced in a study of CD8 T cells in Susac syndrome. When the RNA was reverse transcribed, random hexamers were used with an input of roughly 0.5 to 1 ug. Using its own MiXCR run on the immunoSEQ multiplex PCR reads, TCRdb lists one record per CDR3 protein. The sample consists of around 160,000 distinct CDR3 sequences, around 94% of them appearing once. Sequencing was carried out using CD4+ T cells from PBMCs. Receptors were obtained from a human donor with multiple sclerosis.

This sequence joins TRBV5-1 and TRBJ2-3, with 10 bases aligning to TRBD2. Trimming at V came to 0 bases and at J to 3 bases, leaving 7 bases not matched to a gene. This CDR3 contains 17 residues. Germline V lookup: CDR1 SGHRS, CDR2 YFSETQ. CDR3 in DNA: TGCGCCAGCAGCTTGGCCTCTAGCGGGAGTCTAACAGATACGCAGTATTTT. The encoded protein is CASSLASSGSLTDTQYF.

CDR3 DNA: TGTGCCAGCAGTTTACTGGGACCTGGAAACACCATATATTTT. Its translation: CASSLLGPGNTIYF. V is TRBV12-3 or TRBV12-4 and J is TRBJ1-3; D may be TRBD1 (5 bases). This CDR3 has 14 amino acids. Trimming took off 2 bases at V and 2 bases at J, with 7 bases between the two ends.

V gene TRBV5-4 combines with J gene TRBJ2-1, with a possible D match to TRBD2 (6 bases). CDR1 SGHNT and CDR2 YYREEE come from the germline V gene (reference sequence). CDR3 length: 13 residues. V shed 6 bases and J shed 6 bases, with 13 bases lying between them. CDR3 loop: CASTRRETNEQFF. The CDR3 nucleotides are TGTGCCAGCACCCGGAGGGAGACCAATGAGCAGTTCTTC.

This chain joins TRBV20-1 and TRBJ2-5; 8 bases fit TRBD1. V lost 4 bases to trimming and J lost 4 bases; unmatched junction nucleotides: 5. CDR1 is DFQATT, CDR2 SNEGSKA, per germline (reference sequence). CDR3 length: 13 amino acids. As DNA, the CDR3 is TGCAGTGCTACAGACAGGGGAGGAGAGACCCAGTACTTC. Its translation: CSATDRGGETQYF.

V usage is TRBV4-2 and J usage is TRBJ1-2; D is possibly TRBD1 (6 bases). Trimming stripped 0 bases from V and 0 bases from J, with 14 bases between. Looked up from germline, CDR1 is LGHNA and CDR2 is YNFKEQ. The length of the CDR3 is 17 residues. The CDR3 DNA follows: TGTGCCAGCAGCCAAGAAGGTGACAGGTTAGCTAACTATGGCTACACCTTC. Amino acids: CASSQEGDRLANYGYTF.

The chain carries TRBV12-3 or TRBV12-4 and TRBJ2-3; D call uncertain. With 6 bases removed from V and 1 base from J, the gap between germline ends came to 8 bases. The CDR3 extends over 13 amino acids. The CDR3 sequence: CASRRVGTDTQYF. The CDR3 DNA is TGTGCCAGCAGAAGGGTTGGCACAGATACGCAGTATTTT.

The rearrangement uses TRBV28 and TRBJ2-4, with 12 bases matching TRBD1. V shed 3 bases and J 8 bases; nucleotides not matched to a gene: 14. The CDR3 runs to 18 residues. Germline CDR1 MDHEN, CDR2 SYDVKM. In DNA form, the CDR3 reads TGTGCCAGCAGTTTGGCTTGGGGACAGGGGGCGCGTGGAGACATTCAGTACTTC. Its translation is CASSLAWGQGARGDIQYF.

V usage is TRBV5-1 and J usage is TRBJ2-3; unclear D gene. Per the germline V gene, CDR1 is SGHRS and CDR2 is YFSETQ. The CDR3 length is 15 residues. Trimming removed 0 bases from V and 2 bases from J, with 10 bases in between. The CDR3 DNA reads TGCGCCAGCAGCTTGGCCGGAGTTAACACAGATACGCAGTATTTT. It encodes CASSLAGVNTDTQYF.

The gene calls are TRBV18 and TRBJ1-5, with D tentatively TRBD1 (5 bases). Germline V CDR1 and CDR2: KGHSH, LQKENI. The CDR3 runs 13 residues. V lost 6 bases and J 5 bases, leaving 11 bases between the germline ends. The CDR3 DNA is TGTGCCAGCTCGACAGATACACATCAGCCCCAGCATTTT. The encoded protein is CASSTDTHQPQHF.

V is TRBV18 and J is TRBJ1-3; the D is unclear. CDR1 KGHSH and CDR2 LQKENI come from the germline V gene. The CDR3 runs to 15 residues. Trimming shortened V by 3 bases and J by 4 bases, and 13 bases separated the two germline ends. CDR3 coding DNA: TGTGCCAGCTCACCCCTCGACCTCCGAGGAAACACCATATATTTT. This sequence encodes CASSPLDLRGNTIYF. Combining the CDR3 with reference TRBV18 and TRBJ1-3 gives the whole variable domain NAGVMQNPRHLVRRRGQEARLRCSPMKGHSHVYWYRQLPEEGLKFMVYLQKENIIDESGMPKERFSAEFPKEGPSILRIQQVVRGDSAAYFCASSPLDLRGNTIYFGEGSWLTVV.

This clonotype was found once. V usage is TRBV5-1 and J usage is TRBJ2-1; 7 positions match TRBD1. The CDR3 loop spans 13 amino acids. Germline values: CDR1 SGHRS, CDR2 YFSETQ. Trimming removed 2 bases from V and 6 bases from J; junction bases left unmatched: 2. The CDR3 nucleotides are TGCGCCAGCAGCTTTGACAGGGCCAATGAGCAGTTCTTC. As protein: CASSFDRANEQFF.

This chain connects TRBV29-1 to TRBJ2-5; D may be TRBD2 (6 bases). Trimming took 7 bases from V and 7 from J, leaving 19 bases between them. The CDR3 sequence is 13 residues long. CDR1 and CDR2 (germline): SQVTM, ANQGSEA. This chain's CDR3 is CSAGVRGILTQYF. The CDR3 bases are TGCAGCGCTGGGGTCCGGGGGATTCTGACCCAGTACTTC.

V usage is TRBV7-2 and J usage is TRBJ2-7; TRBD1 or TRBD2 may be the D gene (6 bases each). The CDR3 is made up of 14 amino acids. Trimming shortened V by 4 bases and J by 2 bases, and 12 bases separated the two germline ends. The V gene's germline CDR1 is SGHTA and CDR2 FQGNSA. The CDR3 coding sequence is TGTGCCAGCAGCTCTCCGGGGGCCCCCTACGAGCAGTACTTC. It translates to CASSSPGAPYEQYF.

The chain recombines TRBV5-1 with TRBJ1-3; D may be TRBD1 (6 bases). V was shortened by 3 bases and J by 1 base, with 17 bases between the two germline ends. CDR3 length: 17 amino acids. CDR1 SGHRS and CDR2 YFSETQ come from the germline V gene. The CDR3, as DNA: TGCGCCAGCAGCTCTCAACAGGGTATGACTTCTGGAAACACCATATATTTT. It encodes CASSSQQGMTSGNTIYF.

The rearrangement links TRBV11-2 to TRBJ2-2; D not certain. Looked up from germline, CDR1 is SGHAT and CDR2 is FQNNGV. V was cut by 3 bases and J by 0 bases, with 11 bases left in between. The CDR3 is made up of 16 amino acids. The CDR3 spells CASSFRRTTNTGELFF. The CDR3 nucleotides read TGTGCCAGCAGCTTCCGGAGAACTACGAACACCGGGGAGCTGTTTTTT.

V gene TRBV3-1 combines with J gene TRBJ2-1; 7 bases line up with TRBD1. The CDR3 totals 15 residues. CDR1 is LGHDT, CDR2 YNNKEL, per germline (reference sequence). V trimming: 4 bases; J trimming: 4 bases; junction bases outside the gene matches: 7. The DNA for the CDR3 is TGTGCCAGCAGCCCCCGGGACAGCTCTTACAATGAGCAGTTCTTC. Translating gives CASSPRDSSYNEQFF.

This clonotype was seen only a few times. The V call is TRBV5-1, the J call TRBJ2-7; D could derive from TRBD1 or TRBD2 (5 bases each). The CDR3 is 12 amino acids. CDR1 and CDR2 (germline): SGHRS, YFSETQ. Trimming left V 2 bases short and J 6 bases short, with 9 bases between. CDR3 sequence (DNA): TGCGCCAGCAGCTTCCCTGGGGGCGAGCAGTACTTC. It codes for CASSFPGGEQYF.

This clonotype was seen only a few times. The chain has TRBV29-1 and TRBJ2-3, with D tentatively TRBD1 (7 bases). Germline CDR1 reads SQVTM; CDR2 reads ANQGSEA. The CDR3 covers 14 residues. V was cut by 6 bases and J by 4 bases, with 17 bases left in between. CDR3 sequence: CSVTDREAADTQYF. CDR3 bases: TGCAGCGTCACCGACAGGGAGGCAGCAGATACGCAGTATTTT.

The chain joins TRBV4-2 to TRBJ1-5; D is unresolved. The CDR3 consists of 15 residues. Germline CDR1 is LGHNA and CDR2 is YNFKEQ. V was pared by 0 bases and J by 7 bases, with 13 bases between. Here the CDR3 reads CASSQDRWWGQPQHF. CDR3 nucleotides: TGTGCCAGCAGCCAAGATCGTTGGTGGGGACAGCCCCAGCATTTT.

This clonotype was observed a few times. V and J are TRBV12-3 or TRBV12-4 and TRBJ2-7, with D possibly being TRBD2 (7 bases). Trimming shortened V by 6 bases and J by 4 bases, and 22 bases separated the two germline ends. CDR3 length equals 16 residues. The CDR3 region is CASSFSGGGSLYEQYF. The DNA for the CDR3 is TGTGCCAGCAGCTTCTCTGGGGGCGGGAGCTTGTACGAGCAGTACTTC.